The count of the clone carrying this TCR beta chain is one. Its specificity is not known. PCR primers comprised 60 Vbeta and 13 Jbeta primers. Original analysis: Among the unique TCR beta chains that a later analysis counted, some 73 million in all, about 12 million were shared. Libraries were prepared by immunoSEQ multiplex PCR; TCRdb keeps only in-frame clonotypes and omits some of them. That table gives V, J and clone size, and the DNA gave D and trimming. The sample contains around 120,000 clones, 81% of which appear only once. The sample comes from a study of cytomegalovirus exposure and HLA in healthy donors. Broader study findings: The authors confirmed in vitro that a few CMV-associated chains were specific for CMV antigens. Investigators reported about 160 TCR beta chains as tied to cytomegalovirus. A later analysis showed TCR association rates differing by HLA locus, peaking at DRB1 and lowest at HLA-C.

The CDR3 consists of 14 residues. Germline V gene data show CDR1 as SGHNT and CDR2 as YENEEA. Trimming removed 0 bases at V and 7 bases at J, with 12 bases between. Sequenced input: PBMCs. V gene TRBV11-3 combines with J gene TRBJ2-5, with D perhaps matching TRBD2 (6 bases). This TCR was recovered from a man aged 18-30 years in good health and CMV-seronegative. CDR3 coding DNA: TGTGCCAGCAGCTTAGATGGTCACGGGGGGACCCAGTACTTC. It specifies CASSLDGHGGTQYF.